This paragraph covers one TCR beta chain sequence. Its antigen remains unidentified. The input lacks base qualities; no much larger clone sits a single base away. Preparation of the library involved the immunoSEQ multiplex PCR assay. In its TCRdb copy, this immuneACCESS table keeps in-frame sequences only and misses some clones. Where compared with another copy, unresolved V genes explain less than half of these, and the others have no known cause. Here the sample has about 80,000 clones; about 92% occur a single time. The ten largest clones take up roughly 0.37% of the sample. The data belong to a study of technical replicates of blood from several donors (dated by TCRdb to between 2016 and 2019). Between the V and J ends, shortened by 4 bases and 2 bases respectively, the junction contains 14 bases. From a lookup of the germline V gene, CDR1 and CDR2 are SQVTM and ANQGSEA. From the cysteine up to the phenylalanine, the CDR3 has a length of 14 residues. Only the CDR3 DNA is retained, 42 bases long and in frame from the first base.

The sequencing sample was made of T cells isolated from PBMCs. This chain joins TRBV29-1 to TRBJ1-1, with a weak D call of TRBD1 (6 bases match). This clonotype was obtained from a human donor in good health. The nucleotides read TGCAGCGTTGGGGGGCCAGGGACCAACACTGAAGCTTTCTTT. This yields the protein CSVGGPGTNTEAFF.